What follows are 3 T cell receptor beta chains derived from one specimen sequenced in a study of glioma-infiltrating T cells. The iRepertoire nested amplicon-rescue multiplex PCR amplified TCR alpha and beta CDR3s from RNA. TCRdb used MiXCR to reprocess the multiplex PCR reads, holding one entry per CDR3 protein. Seen here are about 380,000 distinct CDR3 sequences, 41% observed once, and the top ten hold around 12%. The sequenced sample consisted of glioma tissue, nonneoplastic brain tissue, or PBMCs (not recorded which). These receptor sequences come from a human donor with low-grade glioma or glioblastoma, undergoing nonglioma brain surgery, or in good health (not recorded which).

The J gene is TRBJ1-2, the V gene TRBV5-4, with D possibly being TRBD1 (5 bases). Germline CDR1 and CDR2: SGHNT and YYREEE (reference sequence). Trimming pared 5 bases from V and 2 bases from J, leaving 13 bases between. CDR3 length: 14 residues. The CDR3 spells CASSETASNYGYTF. The CDR3 DNA reads as TGTGCCAGCAGTGAGACAGCTTCAAACTATGGCTACACCTTC.

V and J are TRBV7-2 and TRBJ2-7; D remains unclear. V lost 3 bases, J lost 7 bases, and 19 bases lay in between. The V gene's germline CDR1 is SGHTA and CDR2 FQGNSA. The CDR3 loop spans 15 amino acids. The CDR3 sequence is CASSLAGIPYYEQYF. CDR3 bases: TGTGCCAGCAGCTTGGCAGGTATCCCCTACTATGAGCAGTACTTC.

Note on this clonotype: One end of the junction varies from germline; a read error may be responsible. The rearrangement links TRBV20-1 to TRBJ2-2, with a possible D match to TRBD2 (5 bases). CDR3 length: 13 amino acids. Germline lookup yields CDR1 DFQATT and CDR2 SNEGSKA (reference sequence). CDR3 bases: TGCAGTGCTGGGATTAGAGGCACCGGGGAGATGTTTTTT. It codes for CSAGIRGTGEMFF.